The clone carrying this T cell receptor (beta chain) has ten or more counts. This CDR3 spans 18 amino acids. J lost 7 bases, V lost 0 bases, and 10 bases had no gene match. From germline, CDR1 is LGHNA and CDR2 YNFKEQ. All of the isolated RNA was reverse transcribed, so expressed TCRB transcripts were sequenced. Sequencing was performed with immunoSEQ multiplex PCR; in TCRdb, only in-frame clones are kept and a portion is missing. The table has under 300,000 clones, about 25% seen once. These data are taken from a study of beta chain features in type 1 diabetes. Material: central memory CD4+ T cells from blood. The rearrangement links TRBV4-2 to TRBJ2-1; TRBD2 matches at 12 bases. This clonotype originated in a man younger than 40 in good health. The CDR3 sequence: CASSQDDSGTSGRNEQFF. The DNA for the CDR3 is TGTGCCAGCAGCCAAGATGATTCGGGGACTAGCGGGCGTAATGAGCAGTTCTTC.